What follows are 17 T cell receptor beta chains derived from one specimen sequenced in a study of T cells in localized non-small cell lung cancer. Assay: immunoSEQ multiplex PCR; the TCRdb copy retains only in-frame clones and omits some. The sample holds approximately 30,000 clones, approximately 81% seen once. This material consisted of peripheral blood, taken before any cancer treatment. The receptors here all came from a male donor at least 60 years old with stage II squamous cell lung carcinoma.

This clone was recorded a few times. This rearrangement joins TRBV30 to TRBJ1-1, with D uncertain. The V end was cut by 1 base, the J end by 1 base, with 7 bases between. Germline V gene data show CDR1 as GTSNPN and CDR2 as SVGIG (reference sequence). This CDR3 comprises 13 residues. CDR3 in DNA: TGTGCCTGGAGTGGACACTCGAACACTGAAGCTTTCTTT. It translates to CAWSGHSNTEAFF.

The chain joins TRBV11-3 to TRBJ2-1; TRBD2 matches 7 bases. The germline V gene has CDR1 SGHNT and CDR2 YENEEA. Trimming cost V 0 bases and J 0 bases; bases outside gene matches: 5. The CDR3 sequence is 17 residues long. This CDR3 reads CASSLDRGGSSYNEQFF. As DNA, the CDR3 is TGTGCCAGCAGCTTAGATCGCGGCGGGAGCTCCTACAATGAGCAGTTCTTC.

Written as DNA, the CDR3 is TGTGCCACCAGCAGAGATCGATTGGATGGCTACACCTTC. The encoded protein is CATSRDRLDGYTF. V is TRBV15 and J is TRBJ1-2; D call uncertain. V lost 0 bases, J lost 6 bases, and 8 bases lay in between. The CDR3 loop spans 13 amino acids. In germline, CDR1 is LNHNV, CDR2 YYDKDF (reference sequence).

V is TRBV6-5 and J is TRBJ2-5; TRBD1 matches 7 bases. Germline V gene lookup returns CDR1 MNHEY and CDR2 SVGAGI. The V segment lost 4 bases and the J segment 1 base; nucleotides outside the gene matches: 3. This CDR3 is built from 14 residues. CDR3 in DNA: TGTGCCAGCAGTTTCGACAGGGCCCAAGAGACCCAGTACTTC. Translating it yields CASSFDRAQETQYF.

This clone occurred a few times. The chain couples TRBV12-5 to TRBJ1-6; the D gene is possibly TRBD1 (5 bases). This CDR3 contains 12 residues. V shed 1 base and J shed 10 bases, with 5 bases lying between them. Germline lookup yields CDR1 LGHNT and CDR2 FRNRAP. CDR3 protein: CASGLEGSPLHF. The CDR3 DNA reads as TGTGCTAGTGGTTTGGAGGGGTCACCCCTCCACTTT.

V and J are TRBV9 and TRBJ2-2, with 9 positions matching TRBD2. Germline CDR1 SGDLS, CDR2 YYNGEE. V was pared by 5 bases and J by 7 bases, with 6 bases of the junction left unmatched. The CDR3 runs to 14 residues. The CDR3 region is CASRTGLAGGELFF. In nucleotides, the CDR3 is TGTGCCAGCAGGACGGGACTAGCAGGCGGGGAGCTGTTTTTT.

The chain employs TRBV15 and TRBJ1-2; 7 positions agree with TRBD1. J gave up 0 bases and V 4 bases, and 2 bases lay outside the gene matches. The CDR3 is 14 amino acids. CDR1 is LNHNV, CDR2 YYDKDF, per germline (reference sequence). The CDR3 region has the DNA TGTGCCACCAGCAAGACAGGGACTAACTATGGCTACACCTTC. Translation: CATSKTGTNYGYTF.

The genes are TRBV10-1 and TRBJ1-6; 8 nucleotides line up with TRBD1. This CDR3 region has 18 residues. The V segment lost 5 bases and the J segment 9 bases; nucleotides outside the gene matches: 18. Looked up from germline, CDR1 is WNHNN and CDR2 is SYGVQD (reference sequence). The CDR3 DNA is TGCGCCAGCAGTATCGGCAAACAGGGGGTCCAAAAAGCTTCACCCCTCCACTTT. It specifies CASSIGKQGVQKASPLHF.

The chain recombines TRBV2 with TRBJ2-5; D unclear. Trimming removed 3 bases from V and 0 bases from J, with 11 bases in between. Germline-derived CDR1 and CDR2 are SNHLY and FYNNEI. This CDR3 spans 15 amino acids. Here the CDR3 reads CASSDWQAYQETQYF. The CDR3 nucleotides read TGTGCCAGCAGTGATTGGCAGGCCTACCAAGAGACCCAGTACTTC. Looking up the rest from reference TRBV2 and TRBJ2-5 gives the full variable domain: EPEVTQTPSHQVTQMGQEVILRCVPISNHLYFYWYRQILGQKVEFLVSFYNNEISEKSEIFDDQFSVERPDGSNFTLKIRSTKLEDSAMYFCASSDWQAYQETQYFGPGTRLLVL.

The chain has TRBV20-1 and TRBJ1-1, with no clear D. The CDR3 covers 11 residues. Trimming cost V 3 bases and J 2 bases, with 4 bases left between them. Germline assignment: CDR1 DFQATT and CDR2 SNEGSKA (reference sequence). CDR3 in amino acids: CSASKNTEAFF. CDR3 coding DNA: TGCAGTGCTAGCAAAAACACTGAAGCTTTCTTT.

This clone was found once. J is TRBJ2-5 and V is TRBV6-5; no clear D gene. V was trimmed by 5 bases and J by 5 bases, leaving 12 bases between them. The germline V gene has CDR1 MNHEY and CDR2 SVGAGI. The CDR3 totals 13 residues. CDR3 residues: CASSHRAWETQYF. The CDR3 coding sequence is TGTGCCAGCAGTCACCGGGCCTGGGAGACCCAGTACTTC.

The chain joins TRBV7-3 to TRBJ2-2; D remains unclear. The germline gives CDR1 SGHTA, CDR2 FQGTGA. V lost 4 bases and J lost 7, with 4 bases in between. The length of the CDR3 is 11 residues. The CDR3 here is CASSSGGELFF. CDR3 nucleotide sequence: TGTGCCAGCAGCTCAGGCGGGGAGCTGTTTTTT.

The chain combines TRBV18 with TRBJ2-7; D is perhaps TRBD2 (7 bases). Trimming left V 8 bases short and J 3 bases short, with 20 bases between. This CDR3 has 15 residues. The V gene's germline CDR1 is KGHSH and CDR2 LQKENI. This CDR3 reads CASRTAGSSIYEQYF. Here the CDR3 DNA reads TGTGCCAGCCGGACAGCGGGATCATCGATCTACGAGCAGTACTTC. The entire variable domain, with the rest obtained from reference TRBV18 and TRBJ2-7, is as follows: NAGVMQNPRHLVRRRGQEARLRCSPMKGHSHVYWYRQLPEEGLKFMVYLQKENIIDESGMPKERFSAEFPKEGPSILRIQQVVRGDSAAYFCASRTAGSSIYEQYFGPGTRLTVT.

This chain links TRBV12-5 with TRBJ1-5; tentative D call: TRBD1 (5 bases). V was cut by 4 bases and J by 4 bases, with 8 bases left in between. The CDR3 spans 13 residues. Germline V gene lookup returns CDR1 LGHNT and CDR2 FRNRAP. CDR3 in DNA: TGTGCTAGTGGTTGGGGGGGTAATCAGCCCCAGCATTTT. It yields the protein CASGWGGNQPQHF. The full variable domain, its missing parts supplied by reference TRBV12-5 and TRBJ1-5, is DARVTQTPRHKVTEMGQEVTMRCQPILGHNTVFWYRQTMMQGLELLAYFRNRAPLDDSGMPKDRFSAEMPDATLATLKIQPSEPRDSAVYFCASGWGGNQPQHFGDGTRLSIL.

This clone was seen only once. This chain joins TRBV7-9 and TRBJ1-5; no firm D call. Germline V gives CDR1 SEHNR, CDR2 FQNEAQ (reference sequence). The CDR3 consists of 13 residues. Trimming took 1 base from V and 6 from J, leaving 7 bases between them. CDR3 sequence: CASSLGYGQPQHF. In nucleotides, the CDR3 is TGTGCCAGCAGCTTAGGCTACGGTCAGCCCCAGCATTTT. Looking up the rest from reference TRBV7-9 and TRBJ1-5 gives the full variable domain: DTGVSQNPRHKITKRGQNVTFRCDPISEHNRLYWYRQTLGQGPEFLTYFQNEAQLEKSRLLSDRFSAERPKGSFSTLEIQRTEQGDSAMYLCASSLGYGQPQHFGDGTRLSIL.

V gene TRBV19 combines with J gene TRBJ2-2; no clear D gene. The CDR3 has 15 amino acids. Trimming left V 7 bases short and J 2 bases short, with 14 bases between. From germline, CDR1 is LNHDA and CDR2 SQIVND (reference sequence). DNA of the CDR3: TGTGCCAGTACCCCGCGGCAGGTTAACACCGGGGAGCTGTTTTTT. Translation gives CASTPRQVNTGELFF.

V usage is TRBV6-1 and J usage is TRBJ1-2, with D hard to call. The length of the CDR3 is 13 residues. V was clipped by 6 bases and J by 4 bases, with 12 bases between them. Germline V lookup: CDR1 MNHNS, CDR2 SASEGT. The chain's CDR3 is CASSIRESYGYTF. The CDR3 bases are TGTGCCAGCAGCATCCGGGAGAGCTATGGCTACACCTTC.